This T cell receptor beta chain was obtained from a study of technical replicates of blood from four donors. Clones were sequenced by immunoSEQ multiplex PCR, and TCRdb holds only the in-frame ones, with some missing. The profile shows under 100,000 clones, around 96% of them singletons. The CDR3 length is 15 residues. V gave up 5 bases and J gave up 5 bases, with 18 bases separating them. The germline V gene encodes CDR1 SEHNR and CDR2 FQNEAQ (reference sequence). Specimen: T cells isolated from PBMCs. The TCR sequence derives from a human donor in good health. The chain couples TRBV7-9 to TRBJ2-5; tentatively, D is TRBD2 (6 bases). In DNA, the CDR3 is TGTGCCAGCAGCATCGTGGGGGAGGAGTGGGAGACCCAGTACTTC. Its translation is CASSIVGEEWETQYF.